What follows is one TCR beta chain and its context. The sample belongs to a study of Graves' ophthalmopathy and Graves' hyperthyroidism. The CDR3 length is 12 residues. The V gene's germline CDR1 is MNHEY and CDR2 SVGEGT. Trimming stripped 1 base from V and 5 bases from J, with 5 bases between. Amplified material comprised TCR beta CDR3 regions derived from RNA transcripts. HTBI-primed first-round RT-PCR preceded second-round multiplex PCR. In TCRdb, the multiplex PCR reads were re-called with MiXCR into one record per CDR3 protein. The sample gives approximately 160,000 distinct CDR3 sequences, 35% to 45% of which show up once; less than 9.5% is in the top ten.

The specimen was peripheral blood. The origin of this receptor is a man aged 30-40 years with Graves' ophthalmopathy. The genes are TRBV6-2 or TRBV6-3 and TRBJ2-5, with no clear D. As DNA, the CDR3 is TGTGCCAGCAGTTACTTTCTCGAGACCCAGTACTTC. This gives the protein CASSYFLETQYF.